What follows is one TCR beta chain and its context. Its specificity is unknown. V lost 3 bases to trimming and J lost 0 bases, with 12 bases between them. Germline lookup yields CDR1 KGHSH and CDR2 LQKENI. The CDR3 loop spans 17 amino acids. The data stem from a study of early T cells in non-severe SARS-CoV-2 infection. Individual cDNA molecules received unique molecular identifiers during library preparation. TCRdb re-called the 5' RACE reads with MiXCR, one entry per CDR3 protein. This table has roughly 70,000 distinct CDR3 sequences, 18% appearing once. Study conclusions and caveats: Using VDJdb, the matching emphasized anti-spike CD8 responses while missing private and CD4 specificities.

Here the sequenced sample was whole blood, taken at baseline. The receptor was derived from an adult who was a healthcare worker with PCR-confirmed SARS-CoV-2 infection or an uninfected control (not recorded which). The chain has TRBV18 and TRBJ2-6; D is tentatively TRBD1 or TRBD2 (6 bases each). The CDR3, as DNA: TGTGCCAGCTCACCGAGGGGGGTTAACTCTGGGGCCAACGTCCTGACTTTC. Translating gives CASSPRGVNSGANVLTF.